This T cell receptor (beta chain) was identified during a study of T cell responses to AZD1222 COVID-19 vaccine (dated by TCRdb to the early 2020s). In the study overall: AZD1222 recipients given second doses at about 4 weeks or at about 12 weeks were pooled, since spike-specific TCR depth and breadth were not found to differ between the two schedules. A total of just over 230 trial participants underwent TCR sequencing, of whom about 200 received two doses of AZD1222 and around 26 received two doses of the MenACWY control vaccine. Trial participants were enrolled by age into subgroups of 18-55, 56-69 and 70-plus years, and 148, 28 and 57 TCR-sequenced participants, respectively, were included in these subgroups.

The cysteine opens and the phenylalanine closes a CDR3 of 17 amino acids. Only the CDR3 part of the read is kept: 51 bases, read in frame from the first base. V and J are truncated by 6 bases and 0 bases respectively, leaving an intervening sequence of 17 bases. In the germline V gene, CDR1 corresponds to KGHSH and CDR2 to LQKENI. The research as a whole found: Participants were mostly white British, with more females than males. The authors suggested clonal diversity may have been underestimated. Vaccine-associated CD4 TCRs spanned the whole spike protein, with dominant responses in regions 160-218 and 743-854. After two AZD1222 doses, spike-specific TCR breadth and depth were significantly higher than at day 0 and than in MenACWY recipients. Because no samples from the day 14 peak response were available, repertoires could be characterized only after the peak T cell response. Epitopes outside the regions mutated in the B.1.351 and B.1.1.7 variants were reportedly recognized by nearly half of the unique spike-specific TCRs. In the small 56-69-year group, the increase in depth fell short of significance, most likely because of low power. Conclusions about previously exposed vaccinees are limited, since just six AZD1222 recipients were seropositive for SARS-CoV-2 at baseline.

The CDR3 regions of human TCRbeta chains were analyzed by immunosequencing. Processing in the source paper ran as follows. Repertoire TCRs were checked for matches against a reference library of SARS-CoV-2-specific TCRs that had been generated using the MIRA antigen-specificity platform. Breadth was defined as the fraction of unique TCRs that were SARS-CoV-2-associated. Depth was defined as the fraction of total T cells that were SARS-CoV-2-associated. Using the MIRA data, each spike-specific TCR was mapped to the spike region that the TCR reacts to and placed in a CD4 or CD8 class. Log10-transformed breadth and depth values were compared by one-way ANOVA with Sidak's multiple comparisons tests. Here the immuneACCESS table is served through TCRdb, limited to in-frame sequences with V and J called. Missing clones are a known gap in these copies; in checked studies unresolved V genes cover under half, and the rest lacks a known reason. That table supplies the V and J calls and clone size; D and trimming were determined from the DNA. The sample data list around 110,000 clones, and 88% of these were observed just once. The ten largest account for approximately 9.6% of the sample.

The time point label, as the study defines it: baseline before first vaccination. Vaccinee samples came from UK trials COV001 and COV002, including a single-blind randomized controlled phase 2/3 trial of AZD1222 (ChAdOx1 nCoV-19) in healthy adults. For TCRbeta chain sequencing, PBMC samples were collected from trial participants at day 0 and at day 28 after the second dose. This clone was observed a single time. Its antigen target is currently unknown. Base-call qualities are not available, and no considerably larger clone is one nucleotide away. Here the chain combines TRBV18 and TRBJ1-4; TRBD1 might be the D gene, on 5 matching bases. Sequences were derived from peripheral blood, sampled on day 0 of AZD1222 vaccination. The sequence came from an adult in good health. The CDR3 here reads CASSRRQTPSTNEKLFF. Read as DNA, the sequence is TGTGCCAGCTCTCGACGACAGACTCCCTCAACTAATGAAAAACTGTTTTTT.